These 21 T cell receptor beta chains were all obtained from the same sample, sequenced in a study of STAT5B mutations in CD4+ large granular lymphocyte leukemia. The protocol was immunoSEQ multiplex PCR, while the TCRdb copy is restricted to in-frame clones and leaves out a portion. Of roughly 32,000 clones listed, around 80% are singletons. Source material: CD4+ T cells from blood buffy coats. The receptors come from a human donor in good health.

This chain joins TRBV19 and TRBJ1-1; maybe TRBD1 (6 bases). Trimming pared 9 bases from V and 7 bases from J, leaving 18 bases between. The CDR3 extends over 13 amino acids. Germline CDR1 is LNHDA and CDR2 is SQIVND (reference sequence). The CDR3 sequence: CASRHGQSDEAFF. The CDR3 DNA reads TGTGCCAGCAGGCATGGACAGAGTGATGAAGCTTTCTTT.

The gene calls are TRBV28 and TRBJ2-7, with D possibly being TRBD2 (6 bases). CDR3 length: 15 amino acids. V gave up 7 bases and J gave up 3 bases, with 19 bases separating them. In germline, CDR1 is MDHEN, CDR2 SYDVKM. The CDR3 reads CASKGGPGVSYEQYF. The CDR3 DNA reads as TGTGCCAGCAAGGGTGGGCCGGGAGTAAGCTACGAGCAGTACTTC.

V is TRBV2 and J is TRBJ1-4; 10 bases fit TRBD1. Losses at the gene ends were 3 bases for V and 10 bases for J; bases not matched to a gene: 5. CDR1 is SNHLY, CDR2 FYNNEI, per germline. The CDR3 length is 14 residues. Written as DNA, the CDR3 is TGTGCCAGCAGTGATCGGACAGGGGGTGGAAAACTGTTTTTT. Translated, it gives CASSDRTGGGKLFF.

The chain links TRBV7-8 to TRBJ1-1; D is undetermined. Trimming left V 4 bases short and J 1 base short, with 4 bases between. CDR3 length: 12 residues. CDR1 is SGHVS and CDR2 is FQNEAQ in the germline V gene. CDR3 nucleotide sequence: TGTGCCAGCAGCTCGTGGAACACTGAAGCTTTCTTT. This translates into CASSSWNTEAFF.

CDR3 sequence (DNA): TGTGCCAGCAGCTTTAGAGCGGGAGTCACAGATACGCAGTATTTT. Translating it yields CASSFRAGVTDTQYF. The chain recombines TRBV11-3 with TRBJ2-3, with 8 bases aligning to TRBD2. The CDR3 has 15 residues. CDR1 is SGHNT and CDR2 is YENEEA in the germline V gene. V was clipped by 3 bases and J by 2 bases; unmatched bases: 4.

The chain carries TRBV2 and TRBJ2-1; 8 bases fit TRBD2. Germline assignment: CDR1 SNHLY and CDR2 FYNNEI. After removal of 3 bases from V and 3 bases from J, the junction contained 4 bases not matched to a gene. This CDR3 has 15 residues. CDR3 in DNA: TGTGCCAGCAGTGATCGGCTAGCGGGCTACAATGAGCAGTTCTTC. Translating it yields CASSDRLAGYNEQFF.

The chain links TRBV6-1 to TRBJ2-7, with a possible D match to TRBD2 (6 bases). This CDR3 is built from 15 residues. Germline lookup yields CDR1 MNHNS and CDR2 SASEGT. The germline V and J ends were trimmed by 1 base and 2 bases, with 12 bases remaining between them. Here the CDR3 reads CASSEEDGGPYEQYF. CDR3 coding DNA: TGTGCCAGCAGTGAAGAAGACGGGGGACCCTACGAGCAGTACTTC.

The chain employs TRBV30 and TRBJ1-6; the match to TRBD1 covers 9 bases. The germline CDR1 and CDR2 sequences are GTSNPN and SVGIG (reference sequence). V trimming: 4 bases; J trimming: 8 bases; junction bases outside the gene matches: 3. This CDR3 spans 13 amino acids. This CDR3 is CAWKGQGDSPLHF. CDR3 sequence (DNA): TGTGCCTGGAAGGGACAGGGAGATTCACCCCTCCACTTT.

This chain uses TRBV19 with TRBJ1-2; D is unclear. The V gene's germline CDR1 is LNHDA and CDR2 SQIVND (reference sequence). Deletions cut 7 bases from V and 4 bases from J, with 7 bases between. The CDR3 runs to 11 residues. Written as DNA, the CDR3 is TGTGCCAGTAAAACGGTCTATGGCTACACCTTC. Translated: CASKTVYGYTF.

The chain employs TRBV7-3 and TRBJ2-2, with unresolved D. Trimming left V 8 bases short and J 0 bases short, with 7 bases between. The CDR3 covers 13 residues. CDR1 SGHTA and CDR2 FQGTGA come from the germline V gene. CDR3 bases: TGTGCCAGCGGTTATACGAACACCGGGGAGCTGTTTTTT. It encodes CASGYTNTGELFF.

This clone was picked up one time. The chain carries TRBV9 and TRBJ1-1; 7 bases are a match to TRBD1. The CDR3 consists of 16 residues. J gave up 4 bases and V 0 bases, and 9 bases lay outside the gene matches. Per the germline V gene, CDR1 is SGDLS and CDR2 is YYNGEE. CDR3: CASSVAETGITTEAFF. The CDR3 DNA sequence: TGTGCCAGCAGCGTAGCTGAGACAGGGATTACCACTGAAGCTTTCTTT.

The V gene is TRBV5-8, the J gene TRBJ2-3, with D uncertain. V lost 3 bases to trimming and J lost 2 bases, with 7 bases between them. The germline V gene has CDR1 SGHTS and CDR2 YDEGEE. The CDR3 has 13 amino acids. The CDR3 sequence: CASSSTHTDTQYF. In DNA form, the CDR3 reads TGTGCCAGCAGCTCAACCCACACAGATACGCAGTATTTT.

The chain is built from TRBV9 and TRBJ2-5; no firm D call. With 0 bases removed from V and 5 bases from J, the gap between germline ends came to 17 bases. Looked up from germline, CDR1 is SGDLS and CDR2 is YYNGEE. The CDR3 covers 16 residues. The CDR3 nucleotides are TGTGCCAGCAGCGTAGGACACAGCCCGGTTCTTGAGACCCAGTACTTC. It is translated as CASSVGHSPVLETQYF.

The chain links TRBV27 to TRBJ2-5; 7 bases agree with TRBD2. The CDR3 totals 15 residues. With V trimmed by 2 bases and J by 5 bases, 8 bases remained unmatched. In germline, CDR1 is MNHEY, CDR2 SMNVEV (reference sequence). The CDR3 sequence: CASSLTSSGIETQYF. Here the CDR3 DNA reads TGTGCCAGCAGTTTAACTTCGAGCGGGATCGAGACCCAGTACTTC.

The rearrangement joins TRBV19 to TRBJ2-3, with 10 bases matching TRBD1. V gave up 6 bases and J gave up 0 bases; unmatched junction bases: 6. The CDR3 covers 16 residues. Germline values: CDR1 LNHDA, CDR2 SQIVND (reference sequence). CDR3 residues: CASRTGTGASTDTQYF. The CDR3 DNA reads TGTGCCAGTAGGACCGGGACAGGGGCTAGCACAGATACGCAGTATTTT.

The chain links TRBV7-2 to TRBJ2-1; D gene ambiguous. V was trimmed by 1 base and J by 4 bases, leaving 8 bases between them. The germline CDR1 and CDR2 sequences are SGHTA and FQGNSA. The CDR3 spans 14 residues. The CDR3 protein is CASSLVQAYNEQFF. The CDR3 bases are TGTGCCAGCAGCTTAGTCCAGGCATACAATGAGCAGTTCTTC. Variable domain in full (rest from reference TRBV7-2 and TRBJ2-1): GAGVSQSPSNKVTEKGKDVELRCDPISGHTALYWYRQSLGQGLEFLIYFQGNSAPDKSGLPSDRFSAERTGGSVSTLTIQRTQQEDSAVYLCASSLVQAYNEQFFGPGTRLTVL.

The V gene is TRBV30, the J gene TRBJ1-6; possibly TRBD1 for D (5 bases). V lost 3 bases to trimming and J lost 7 bases, with 10 bases between them. CDR3 length equals 13 residues. Germline CDR1 and CDR2: GTSNPN and SVGIG (reference sequence). The CDR3 DNA sequence: TGTGCCTGGAGGAGGACATCCAATTCACCCCTCCACTTT. Amino acid sequence: CAWRRTSNSPLHF.

This clone appeared a single time. The CDR3 coding sequence is TGTGCCAGCAGGGCAGAACGACAGGGCCATGAGCAGTTCTTC. This sequence encodes CASRAERQGHEQFF. The rearrangement links TRBV2 to TRBJ2-1, with 7 bases matching TRBD1. CDR3 length: 14 residues. The germline gives CDR1 SNHLY, CDR2 FYNNEI. V lost 6 bases, J lost 8 bases, and 10 bases stayed unmatched.

This clone has a handful of counts. This chain links TRBV4-2 with TRBJ1-5; unclear D gene. Trimming stripped 1 base from V and 3 bases from J, with 10 bases between. The germline V gene has CDR1 LGHNA and CDR2 YNFKEQ. The CDR3 loop spans 15 amino acids. CDR3 nucleotide sequence: TGTGCCAGCAGCCAAGTAGGGAACCCCAATCAGCCCCAGCATTTT. Its protein is CASSQVGNPNQPQHF.

This clone was detected only once. The chain's CDR3 is CAGPGTGGSGANVLTF. The CDR3, as DNA: TGTGCCGGCCCCGGGACAGGGGGCTCCGGGGCCAACGTCCTGACTTTC. The chain links TRBV21-1 to TRBJ2-6; the DNA was not used to check the table's D call, TRBD1. TRBV21-1 is termed a pseudogene. The CDR3 spans 16 residues.

This chain connects TRBV27 to TRBJ2-7; 12 bases agree with TRBD1. J was trimmed by 5 bases and V by 4 bases; bases with no gene match: 6. The CDR3 has 15 amino acids. From germline, CDR1 is MNHEY and CDR2 SMNVEV (reference sequence). This CDR3 reads CASSSPGQGANEQYF. The CDR3 nucleotides read TGTGCCAGCAGTTCCCCGGGACAGGGGGCCAACGAGCAGTACTTC.